The rows below give T cell receptor beta chains drawn from one sample of a study of Ad26.COV2.S vaccination and SARS-CoV-2 variants. TCRdb's table, derived via immunoSEQ multiplex PCR, lists solely in-frame clones and lacks some. This sample carries about 350,000 clones, approximately 90% of them seen once, and the ten largest clones take approximately 5%. This material consisted of peripheral blood, taken in a trial of Ad26.COV2.S vaccine versus placebo. The receptors come from a person aged 18-65 years who received the Ad26.COV2.S COVID-19 vaccine or a placebo. Each CDR3 is given with its conserved first and last residue. The D gene is left open where the match is weak. Expanded clones are given a class, and other clones once, few, many or no size at all.

j_gene	len	d_gene	abundance	v_gene	CDR3aa	CDR3nt
TRBJ2-7	13	.	once	TRBV7-2	CASSPLPRDEQYF	TGTGCCAGCAGTCCTTTACCCAGGGACGAGCAGTACTTC
TRBJ1-1	18	.	.	TRBV4-3	CASSQDLRVTYMNTEAFF	TGCGCCAGCAGCCAAGATCTTCGGGTTACGTATATGAACACTGAAGCTTTCTTT
TRBJ1-1	16	.	.	TRBV5-1	CASSLPNRTGGTEAFF	TGCGCCAGCAGCTTGCCGAACCGGACGGGCGGCACTGAAGCTTTCTTT
TRBJ1-1	12	.	.	TRBV15	CATSYGQGEAFF	TGTGCCACCAGCTATGGTCAGGGAGAGGCTTTCTTT
TRBJ1-4	16	.	few	TRBV2	CASSLRTSDANEKLFF	TGTGCCAGCAGTCTACGGACATCGGATGCTAATGAAAAACTGTTTTTT
TRBJ2-1	16	.	.	TRBV5-6	CASSLVAGSAHNEQFF	TGTGCCAGCAGCTTGGTGGCAGGGTCTGCGCACAATGAGCAGTTCTTC
TRBJ2-7	15	.	.	TRBV19	CASSISIAGVYEQYF	TGTGCCAGTAGTATTTCCATAGCAGGGGTCTACGAGCAGTACTTC
TRBJ1-1	11	.	.	TRBV5-8	CASSLGPRRFF	TGTGCCAGCAGCTTAGGGCCCCGACGCTTCTTT
TRBJ1-2	14	.	.	TRBV4-3	CASSLTHGGHGYTF	TGCGCCAGCAGCCTCACACATGGAGGCCATGGCTACACCTTC
TRBJ1-2	14	TRBD1	.	TRBV11-1	CASSFGQGDYGYTF	TGTGCCAGCAGCTTCGGACAGGGAGACTATGGCTACACCTTC
TRBJ2-7	17	.	.	TRBV5-4	CASSLDLDSEVSYEQYF	TGTGCCAGCAGCTTGGACTTGGACAGCGAGGTCTCCTACGAGCAGTACTTC
TRBJ2-2	19	TRBD2	.	TRBV28	CASSSPYRSGRALTGELFF	TGTGCCAGCAGTTCCCCCTATCGGAGCGGGAGGGCCCTCACCGGGGAGCTGTTTTTT
TRBJ1-5	12	.	.	TRBV30	CAFQQGGQPQHF	TGTGCCTTCCAACAGGGAGGTCAGCCCCAGCATTTT
TRBJ2-7	14	.	.	TRBV16	CASSDHRAYYEQYF	TGTGCCAGCAGCGACCACAGGGCGTACTACGAGCAGTACTTC
TRBJ2-3	15	.	.	TRBV6-1	CASSEGWGFTDTQYF	TGTGCCAGCAGTGAAGGCTGGGGGTTCACAGATACGCAGTATTTT
TRBJ1-5	14	TRBD1	once	TRBV28	CASRLGTGGQPQHF	TGTGCCAGCAGGCTTGGGACAGGGGGTCAGCCCCAGCATTTT